This T cell receptor (beta chain) was recorded in a study of regulatory T cells in long-lasting Graves disease (dated by TCRdb to about 2021). For context, the study as a whole: Antithyroid drugs had been taken for less than 3 months by newly diagnosed Graves' disease patients. Persistent Graves' disease patients were compared with newly diagnosed Graves' disease patients by peripheral blood TCR sequencing and RNA sequencing. The study was registered as a clinical trial and conducted in China. A total of around 35 samples underwent TCR sequencing, from about 13 patients with persistent Graves' disease and some 20 patients with newly diagnosed Graves' disease. Summary of the overall study and its limitations: Compared with newly diagnosed patients, patients with persistent Graves' disease had lower TCR Shannon entropy and fewer highly expanded clones, which suggests clonal expansion. Persistent patients shared more public clonotypes among themselves (roughly 2,700) than newly diagnosed patients did (roughly 910). TRBV28, TRBJ1-2 and TRBJ2-5 were preferentially used in persistent disease, while TRBV20-1 and TRBJ2-1 were favored in newly diagnosed disease. The authors noted that the small sample size was a limitation that may lower accuracy. Sequencing and analysis were restricted to the TCR beta chain. The study examined only peripheral blood because the primary lesion, thyroid tissue, could not be accessed.

Reading the label with the study, this specimen's time point is: newly diagnosed GD, antithyroid drugs for less than 3 months. For both TCR sequencing and RNA sequencing, RNA was extracted from PBMCs in TRIzol. Graves' disease was diagnosed according to American Thyroid Association guidelines. Patients for the study were recruited at an endocrinology department in Xi'an, China. From each patient, around 9.3 milliliters of peripheral blood was collected into an EDTA anticoagulant tube. Ficoll Paque Plus density gradient separation was used to isolate PBMCs, and no further T cell sorting was done. RNA quality was checked with an Agilent 2100 Bioanalyzer and agarose gel, and concentration with a NanoDrop 2000. The germline V gene gives CDR1 as SQVTM and CDR2 as ANQGSEA. Trimming at the junction amounts to 4 bases on V and 5 bases on J, and the germline ends lie 8 bases apart. The CDR3 covers 11 residues, taking in both the cysteine and the phenylalanine. The entry retains the CDR3 DNA only, 33 bases that are in frame from base 1.

To prepare the library, multiplex PCR was applied. TCRdb records Illumina HiSeq 4000 as the sequencer. TCR beta libraries were built with iRepertoire HTBI primers and Arm-PCR amplification of CDR3 regions. PCR products were gel purified before sequencing. Regarding the original processing steps: Gene usage analysis of CDR3 amino acid clonotypes relied on the roughly 64 TRBV and 13 to 15 TRBJ segments identified across samples. COPE and FqMerger were used to merge filtered high-quality paired reads into contigs. BLAST was used to align contigs to the IMGT TRBV, TRBD and TRBJ reference genes, and CDR3 was defined following IMGT. Clonotypes above 0.1% frequency were classified as highly expanded clones. Shannon entropy was used to measure repertoire diversity, and the Gini coefficient was used to measure V-J evenness. A clonotype was considered public if more than one individual shared it. Through fastp at Q25 and MiXCR, TCRdb rebuilt clones from the public reads, retaining in-frame beta chains. CDR3 protein duplicates are merged, each entry listing the most common genes and DNA. In this record, the V and J calls reflect TCRdb's handling and not the investigators' own analysis. For this sample there are about 470,000 distinct CDR3 sequences; under 15% appear just once. Of the sample, around 17% falls within the top ten clones.

This clonotype turned up a few times. Its binding antigen is unknown. No much larger clone is present one base from it, and per-base qualities are unavailable. These same records also appear under a second study, on T cells in Graves' hyperthyroidism and ophthalmopathy. As the second publication notes: Stable Graves' hyperthyroidism was defined as the absence of progression to ophthalmopathy over 18 months of follow-up. The hyperthyroidism patients were between 18 and 65 years old and newly diagnosed, with a disease duration of less than 2 months. Exclusion was applied to patients with uncontrolled infections, other autoimmune diseases, pregnancy or lactation. Diagnoses were based on clinical symptoms, serum thyroxine and TRAb, thyroid ultrasound and orbital computed tomography. The TCR CDR3 was subjected to a first round of RT-PCR using the HTBI primer set and the Qiagen OneStep RT-PCR kit. Most expanded thyroid clonotypes (frequency above 0.001) were also found in blood, which suggests that blood repertoires may mirror thyroid immune responses. A model built on a 13 V-J signature distinguished ophthalmopathy from stable hyperthyroidism, reaching 85% to 90% sensitivity and approximately 81% specificity in cross-validation and 80%/75% in testing. In validation, the model predicted progression to ophthalmopathy with approximately 69% sensitivity and 72% to 85% specificity, a median of 6.5 months before onset. To identify TCR V-J signatures that set the groups apart, the researchers used a discovery cohort of 100 patients, made up of under 50 with Graves' ophthalmopathy and some 60 with stable Graves' hyperthyroidism. Prospective prediction of ophthalmopathy was tested in an independent validation cohort consisting of 18 hyperthyroidism patients and approximately 16 patients who later progressed to ophthalmopathy. The 85 to 100 discovery patients were divided at random into training and test sets in a 7:3 ratio. Thyroid tissue and blood T-cell repertoires from about six Graves' hyperthyroidism patients were also compared in the study. After blood sampling, hyperthyroidism patients were treated with methimazole at a starting dose of 30 mg daily, and ophthalmopathy patients were treated with high-dose intravenous methylprednisolone. Libraries were constructed in a second round of multiplex PCR, after which size selection and purification were carried out. The libraries were sequenced on an Illumina HiSeq2000 using paired-end 100 bp reads. Raw data were processed with SOAPnuke, discarding reads with adapters, uncalled bases, mean Phred below 15, or no exact constant-primer or identifier match. COPE v1.2.5 was used to merge high-quality paired reads, and clonotypes were defined as unique nucleotide sequences. Clonotypes were aligned to IMGT TRBV, TRBD and TRBJ reference segments using MiTCR v1.1. The analysis was restricted to V-J combinations with a frequency above 0.0001, which together covered 99.2% of the repertoires. The TCS score was defined as the ratio of F50 (clonal expansion) to E x V (chaos), calculated using BLOSUM62-based TCRdist between CDR3 peptides within each V-J. Welch's t-statistics and random forest reduced several hundred V-J features to 13, which were used in a naive Bayes classifier (R e1071). No statistical method was used to fix the sample size in advance, and group allocation was not hidden from the investigators. The paper describes TCR Vbeta CDR3 sequencing of more than 120 peripheral blood samples, made up of 43 ophthalmopathy patients, more than 70 hyperthyroidism patients and 17 progressor patients.

The TCR comes from a woman in her twenties or thirties with Graves disease. Donor details come from another sample of the same person, matched by shared clones. The chain was built from TRBV29-1 and TRBJ1-2; no D segment can be confidently identified. Source: peripheral blood mononuclear cells (PBMCs), taken at new diagnosis, from a patient treated with antithyroid drugs. CDR3 region: CSVADYYGYTF. In nucleotides, the sequence is TGCAGCGTTGCTGACTATTATGGCTACACCTTC.